These 14 T cell receptor beta chains share one sample of origin, sequenced in a study of blood T cell repertoires in COVID-19. This table comes from immunoSEQ multiplex PCR, and its TCRdb copy is limited to in-frame clones, with some not included. The profile shows some 50,000 clones, roughly four fifths of them singletons. Sequenced input: peripheral blood. The receptors derive from a man in his forties with acute or convalescent COVID-19.

This clone was seen just once. This chain connects TRBV5-1 to TRBJ2-7; 8 bases fit TRBD1. Germline CDR1 SGHRS, CDR2 YFSETQ. This CDR3 comprises 14 residues. Trimming removed 4 bases from V and 6 bases from J; junction bases left unmatched: 9. The CDR3 region is CASSDRTGTGEQYF. The CDR3 nucleotides read TGCGCCAGCAGCGACCGGACAGGGACGGGCGAGCAGTACTTC.

This chain links TRBV28 with TRBJ1-1; D perhaps matches TRBD1 (6 bases). Trimming cost V 3 bases and J 7 bases, with 12 bases left between them. Germline loops: CDR1 MDHEN, CDR2 SYDVKM. This CDR3 contains 13 residues. The CDR3 reads CASSFPGQIEAFF. CDR3 bases: TGTGCCAGCAGTTTCCCCGGACAGATTGAAGCTTTCTTT. Looking up the rest from reference TRBV28 and TRBJ1-1 gives the full variable domain: DVKVTQSSRYLVKRTGEKVFLECVQDMDHENMFWYRQDPGLGLRLIYFSYDVKMKEKGDIPEGYSVSREKKERFSLILESASTNQTSMYLCASSFPGQIEAFFGQGTRLTVV.

V and J are TRBV5-1 and TRBJ1-2; D possibly corresponds to TRBD1 (6 bases). Trimming stripped 0 bases from V and 5 bases from J, with 8 bases between. Germline assignment: CDR1 SGHRS and CDR2 YFSETQ. CDR3 length equals 13 residues. The CDR3 DNA sequence: TGCGCCAGCAGCTTGGACAGGGAATATGGCTACACCTTC. It codes for CASSLDREYGYTF.

This chain links TRBV24-1 with TRBJ2-3; perhaps TRBD2 as D (6 bases). The CDR3 is 13 residues long. Trimming removed 10 bases from V and 2 bases from J, with 12 bases in between. The germline V gene has CDR1 KGHDR and CDR2 SFDVKD. The CDR3: CATEGPNTDTQYF. CDR3 coding DNA: TGTGCCACGGAGGGACCAAACACAGATACGCAGTATTTT.

This clone was observed a handful of times. V gene TRBV5-1 combines with J gene TRBJ1-2; 7 bases map to TRBD1. V shed 2 bases and J 5 bases; nucleotides not matched to a gene: 6. The CDR3 has 14 residues. Germline CDR1 reads SGHRS; CDR2 reads YFSETQ. The CDR3: CASSFGQGVYGYTF. In DNA, the CDR3 is TGCGCCAGCAGCTTCGGGCAGGGGGTATATGGCTACACCTTC.

The V call is TRBV6-2 or TRBV6-3, the J call TRBJ2-3, with D possibly being TRBD2 (5 bases). The CDR3 is 12 residues long. The V and J ends lost 4 bases and 13 bases respectively, with 15 bases between them. Germline V gene data show CDR1 as MNHEY and CDR2 as SVGEGT. CDR3 sequence (DNA): TGTGCCAGCAGTTCCGAGGGAGTAGTAGAGTATTTT. Its translation is CASSSEGVVEYF.

The J gene is TRBJ2-7, the V gene TRBV10-2, with D possibly TRBD2 on 7 matching bases. V was clipped by 7 bases and J by 7 bases, with 20 bases between them. Germline CDR1 reads WSHSY; CDR2 reads SAAADI. This CDR3 contains 14 residues. The CDR3 is CASKLPGGSREQYF. In DNA, the CDR3 is TGCGCCAGCAAGTTGCCGGGGGGCTCTCGGGAGCAGTACTTC.

The gene calls are TRBV4-1 and TRBJ2-7, with 7 bases that match TRBD1. Per the germline V gene, CDR1 is MGHRA and CDR2 is YSYEKL. The junction had 6 bases not matched to a gene; V was cut back by 4 bases and J by 3 bases. The CDR3 sequence is 14 residues long. The DNA for the CDR3 is TGCGCCAGCAGCCGGGACAGCTTGATCTACGAGCAGTACTTC. It specifies CASSRDSLIYEQYF.

There are a few counts of this clone. The chain joins TRBV28 to TRBJ1-1; 10 nucleotides match TRBD1. CDR1 and CDR2 from the germline V gene are MDHEN and SYDVKM. CDR3 length: 16 residues. J gave up 0 bases and V 5 bases, and 6 bases lay outside the gene matches. The chain's CDR3 is CASSPLTGGMNTEAFF. The CDR3 nucleotides read TGTGCCAGCAGTCCCCTGACAGGGGGCATGAACACTGAAGCTTTCTTT.

The chain combines TRBV11-2 with TRBJ2-7; a possible D gene is TRBD2 (7 bases). This CDR3 is 16 amino acids long. Per the germline V gene, CDR1 is SGHAT and CDR2 is FQNNGV. V lost 5 bases to trimming and J lost 1 base, with 18 bases between them. CDR3 sequence: CASSPPRGGGSYEQYF. The CDR3 region has the DNA TGTGCCAGCAGCCCCCCTAGGGGGGGTGGTTCCTACGAGCAGTACTTC. The full variable domain, with the rest looked up from reference TRBV11-2 and TRBJ2-7, is EAGVAQSPRYKIIEKRQSVAFWCNPISGHATLYWYQQILGQGPKLLIQFQNNGVVDDSQLPKDRFSAERLKGVDSTLKIQPAKLEDSAVYLCASSPPRGGGSYEQYFGPGTRLTVT.

This chain connects TRBV7-9 to TRBJ1-2, with D maybe TRBD1 (6 bases). V was pared by 0 bases and J by 4 bases, with 12 bases between. CDR3 length equals 15 residues. CDR1 and CDR2 from the germline V gene are SEHNR and FQNEAQ (reference sequence). For the CDR3, the DNA is TGTGCCAGCAGCTTAGCGTCACAGGGATCCTATGGCTACACCTTC. Amino acids: CASSLASQGSYGYTF.

V and J are TRBV19 and TRBJ1-1; the D is unclear. Trimming shortened V by 5 bases and J by 4 bases, and 14 bases separated the two germline ends. Germline V gene sequence: CDR1 LNHDA, CDR2 SQIVND (reference sequence). The CDR3 is made up of 14 amino acids. CDR3 bases: TGTGCCAGTAGTTTCACATCTCAGGCCACTGAAGCTTTCTTT. It is translated as CASSFTSQATEAFF.

This chain uses TRBV28 with TRBJ1-5, with D tentatively TRBD1 (6 bases). This CDR3 is built from 16 residues. In germline, CDR1 is MDHEN, CDR2 SYDVKM. V shed 4 bases and J shed 7 bases, with 20 bases lying between them. The CDR3 here is CASSWDPSRGFQPQHF. The CDR3 nucleotides read TGTGCCAGCAGTTGGGACCCCAGCAGGGGTTTCCAGCCCCAGCATTTT.

The V call is TRBV28, the J call TRBJ2-4, with 7 bases aligning to TRBD2. J lost 6 bases, V lost 6 bases, and 8 bases had no gene match. This CDR3 is built from 14 residues. Germline V gene lookup returns CDR1 MDHEN and CDR2 SYDVKM. The CDR3 loop is CASSFGGLTNIQYF. In DNA, the CDR3 is TGTGCCAGCAGCTTCGGGGGGTTAACAAACATTCAGTACTTC.